Listed below are T cell receptor beta chains from one sample, sequenced in a study of CD8+CD57+ T cells in acquired aplastic anemia. MiXCR, applied by TCRdb to the reads, yields one record per CDR3 protein. The sample lists around 180,000 distinct CDR3 sequences, less than 60% seen once, with about 1.8% in the top ten. Sequenced: sorted CD4+, CD8+, or CD8+CD57+ T cells (not recorded which) from PBMCs. The receptor set was obtained from a human donor with aplastic anemia. Each CDR3 is given with its conserved first and last residue. A D gene is named only where the DNA matches it firmly. Only some rows state a clone size, as once, few, many or a class for expanded clones.

j_call | clone_size | v_call | d_call | cdr3_aa | cdr3_nt
TRBJ2-2 | - | TRBV19 | - | CASSITSSYTGELFF | TGTGCCAGTAGTATCACTAGCAGTTACACCGGGGAGCTGTTTTTT
TRBJ1-1 | - | TRBV5-1 | TRBD1 | CASSSWTGTEAFF | TGCGCCAGCAGCTCCTGGACAGGCACTGAAGCTTTCTTT
TRBJ2-2 | - | TRBV19 | - | CASSIFGGTGELFF | TGTGCCAGTAGTATCTTTGGGGGCACCGGGGAGCTGTTTTTT
TRBJ1-5 | - | TRBV28 | TRBD1 | CASSSGQGSQPQHF | TGTGCCAGCAGTTCGGGACAGGGGAGTCAGCCCCAGCATTTT
TRBJ2-6 | many | TRBV9 | - | CASRTSGANVLTF | TGTGCCAGCCGCACCTCTGGGGCCAACGTCCTGACTTTC
TRBJ2-2 | - | TRBV20-1 | - | CSAREGAAGELFF | TGCAGTGCTAGAGAGGGGGCAGCCGGGGAGCTGTTCTTT
TRBJ2-5 | - | TRBV6-5 | TRBD2 | CASSYRRGGTQYF | TGTGCCAGCAGTTATCGGCGGGGGGGGACCCAGTACTTC
TRBJ2-3 | - | TRBV20-1 | - | CSARTVADTQYF | TGCAGTGCTAGGACCGTGGCAGATACGCAGTATTTT
TRBJ1-1 | few | TRBV10-3 | - | CAISLQGDEAFF | TGTGCCATCTCGTTACAGGGAGATGAAGCTTTCTTT
TRBJ1-4 | - | TRBV6-1 | - | CASSRQMGSEKLFF | TGTGCCAGCAGCAGACAGATGGGGAGTGAAAAACTGTTTTTT
TRBJ2-7 | many | TRBV4-1 | TRBD2 | CASSHLIAGAYEQYF | TGCGCCAGCAGCCATCTCATAGCGGGGGCCTACGAGCAGTACTTC
TRBJ1-2 | - | TRBV20-1 | - | CSARDEGTGPYGYTF | TGCAGTGCTAGAGATGAGGGGACGGGACCCTATGGCTACACCTTC
TRBJ2-7 | - | TRBV29-1 | - | CSAAPGGSYEQYF | TGCAGCGCCGCACCCGGTGGCTCCTACGAGCAGTACTTC
TRBJ2-3 | - | TRBV2 | - | CASSPPSTLTDTQYF | TGCGCCAGCAGCCCTCCATCAACCCTGACAGATACGCAGTATTTT
TRBJ2-2 | many | TRBV10-3 | - | CAISVRETGELFF | TGTGCCATCAGTGTTAGGGAGACCGGGGAGCTGTTTTTT
TRBJ2-5 | many | TRBV20-1 | TRBD2 | CSAGDGRGKETQYF | TGCAGTGCTGGCGACGGGAGGGGGAAAGAGACCCAGTACTTC
TRBJ1-1 | many | TRBV24-1 | - | CATSDHWGTEAFF | TGTGCCACCAGTGACCACTGGGGGACTGAAGCTTTCTTT
TRBJ2-1 | - | TRBV4-2 | - | CASSLLQGPYNEQFF | TGTGCCAGCAGCCTTCTACAGGGCCCCTACAATGAGCAGTTCTTC
TRBJ2-7 | many | TRBV9 | TRBD2 | CASSVTPWGGTFYEQYF | TGTGCCAGCAGCGTCACTCCTTGGGGGGGGACTTTCTACGAGCAGTACTTC
TRBJ2-1 | many | TRBV19 | TRBD1 | CASSLRDSRFQFF | TGTGCCAGTAGTCTCCGGGACAGCAGGTTTCAGTTCTTC
TRBJ1-2 | few | TRBV10-3 | TRBD1 | CAISEWTGDGYTF | TGTGCCATCAGTGAGTGGACAGGGGATGGCTACACCTTC
TRBJ1-1 | many | TRBV7-9 | - | CASRFDGENTEAFF | TGTGCCAGCAGGTTCGACGGGGAGAACACTGAAGCTTTCTTT
TRBJ1-6 | - | TRBV19 | - | CASSPDVGWMSPLHF | TGTGCCAGTAGTCCGGACGTAGGGTGGATGTCACCCCTCCACTTT
TRBJ1-1 | few | TRBV11-3 | - | CASSSGGAGTEAFF | TGTGCCAGCAGCTCGGGAGGGGCGGGCACTGAAGCTTTCTTT
TRBJ1-6 | many | TRBV19 | - | CASSDRWAGVGHNSPLHF | TGTGCCAGTAGCGATCGGTGGGCAGGCGTCGGACATAATTCACCCCTCCACTTT
TRBJ2-7 | - | TRBV15 | - | CATSRVGEAAEQYF | TGTGCCACCAGCAGAGTCGGGGAGGCGGCCGAGCAGTACTTC
TRBJ1-1 | many | TRBV11-2 | - | CASSLTLAGTEAFF | TGTGCCAGCAGCTTAACCCTTGCGGGCACTGAAGCTTTCTTT
TRBJ2-7 | - | TRBV20-1 | TRBD2 | CSARGIGGGSSYEQYF | TGCAGTGCTAGGGGCATTGGGGGGGGTAGCTCCTACGAGCAGTACTTC
TRBJ2-7 | - | TRBV6-5 | - | CASSYSREQSSYEQYF | TGTGCCAGCAGTTACTCGAGGGAACAGAGCTCCTACGAGCAGTACTTC
TRBJ2-7 | - | TRBV29-1 | TRBD1 | CSAGGQGYEQYF | TGCAGCGCTGGTGGACAGGGTTACGAGCAGTACTTC
TRBJ1-1 | many | TRBV20-1 | - | CSARDLAGRHTEAFF | TGCAGTGCTAGAGACCTAGCGGGGCGTCACACTGAAGCTTTCTTT
TRBJ1-6 | - | TRBV10-3 | - | CAASKGGDNSPLHF | TGTGCCGCCTCTAAGGGGGGGGATAATTCACCCCTCCACTTT
TRBJ1-3 | - | TRBV2 | - | CASSFASGNTIYF | TGTGCCAGCTCGTTCGCCAGTGGAAACACCATATATTTT